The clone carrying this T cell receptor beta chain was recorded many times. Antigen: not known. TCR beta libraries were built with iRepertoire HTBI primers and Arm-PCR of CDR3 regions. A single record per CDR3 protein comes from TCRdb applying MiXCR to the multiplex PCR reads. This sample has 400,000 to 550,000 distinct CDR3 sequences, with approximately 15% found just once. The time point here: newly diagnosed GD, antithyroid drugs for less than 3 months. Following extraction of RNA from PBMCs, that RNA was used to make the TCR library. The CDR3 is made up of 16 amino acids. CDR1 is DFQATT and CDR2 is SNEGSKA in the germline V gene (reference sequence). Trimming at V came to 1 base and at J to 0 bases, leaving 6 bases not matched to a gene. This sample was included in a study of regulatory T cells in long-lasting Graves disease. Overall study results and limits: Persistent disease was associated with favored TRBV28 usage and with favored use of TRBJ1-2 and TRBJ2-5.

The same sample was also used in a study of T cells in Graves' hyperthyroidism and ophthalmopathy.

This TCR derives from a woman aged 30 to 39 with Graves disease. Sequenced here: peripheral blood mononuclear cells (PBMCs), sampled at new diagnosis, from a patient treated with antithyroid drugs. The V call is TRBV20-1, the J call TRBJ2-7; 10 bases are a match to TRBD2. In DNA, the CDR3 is TGCAGTGCTAGAGCACTAATAGCGGGAGGCTCCTACGAGCAGTACTTC. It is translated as CSARALIAGGSYEQYF.